Presented here are 13 T cell receptor beta chains from one specimen sequenced in a study of blood T cell repertoires in COVID-19. Sequenced by immunoSEQ multiplex PCR; TCRdb stores in-frame clones only, minus some. The sample consists of about 68,000 clones, 70% to 90% of them appearing once. The specimen was peripheral blood. These receptor sequences come from a woman in her forties or fifties with COVID-19, enrolled during active disease.

The V and J genes are TRBV4-1 and TRBJ1-1; 7 bases are a match to TRBD1. Germline CDR1 MGHRA, CDR2 YSYEKL. CDR3 length: 13 residues. Germline trimming cut 1 base from V and 7 bases from J; bases unmatched to any gene: 3. CDR3 DNA sequence: TGCGCCAGCAGCCAAGGACAGGGACTTGAAGCTTTCTTT. Encoded protein: CASSQGQGLEAFF.

V gene TRBV11-3 combines with J gene TRBJ1-1, with 7 bases that match TRBD1. Germline V lookup: CDR1 SGHNT, CDR2 YENEEA. The CDR3 totals 16 residues. J was trimmed by 0 bases and V by 5 bases; bases with no gene match: 9. This CDR3 reads CASSPWGTEMNTEAFF. In nucleotides, the CDR3 is TGTGCCAGCAGCCCTTGGGGGACAGAGATGAACACTGAAGCTTTCTTT.

V is TRBV28 and J is TRBJ1-2; no clear D. This CDR3 region has 11 residues. V gave up 6 bases and J gave up 8 bases, with 10 bases separating them. Looked up from germline, CDR1 is MDHEN and CDR2 is SYDVKM. This CDR3 reads CASSHTGGYTF. CDR3 nucleotide sequence: TGTGCCAGCAGCCATACGGGGGGCTACACCTTC.

The rearrangement uses TRBV4-1 and TRBJ1-4; TRBD1 is a possible D gene (5 bases). The CDR3 contains 14 residues. Between the trimmed V and J ends, which lost 6 bases and 4 bases, there was a span of 12 bases. CDR1 MGHRA and CDR2 YSYEKL come from the germline V gene. CDR3 coding DNA: TGCGCCAGCAGAACCCCGGGGGGTAATGAAAAACTGTTTTTT. This gives the protein CASRTPGGNEKLFF.

The gene calls are TRBV5-4 and TRBJ2-3, with 7 nucleotides matching TRBD2. V dropped 1 base and J dropped 6; count of bases not matched to a gene: 11. This CDR3 is built from 16 residues. Germline V CDR1 and CDR2: SGHNT, YYREEE (reference sequence). The CDR3 DNA reads TGTGCCAGCAGCTTGCCGGGCGGGAGAGGGCCGGATACGCAGTATTTT. Translation gives CASSLPGGRGPDTQYF.

The V gene is TRBV12-3 or TRBV12-4, the J gene TRBJ1-4; D call uncertain. CDR3 size: 13 residues. Trimming took 6 bases from V and 8 from J, leaving 13 bases between them. CDR3 coding DNA: TGTGCCAGCAGAGCGCCCCTGGAGGAAAAACTGTTTTTT. Translation gives CASRAPLEEKLFF.

The chain recombines TRBV28 with TRBJ2-7; TRBD2 matches at 8 bases. The CDR3 extends over 13 amino acids. The trim removed 5 bases at V and 2 bases at J, leaving 2 bases unmatched. CDR1 and CDR2 from the germline V gene are MDHEN and SYDVKM. CDR3: CASSEAGAYEQYF. In DNA, the CDR3 is TGTGCCAGCAGTGAAGCGGGGGCCTACGAGCAGTACTTC.

The chain has TRBV5-8 and TRBJ1-6; no definite D call. Germline V gives CDR1 SGHTS, CDR2 YDEGEE. This CDR3 contains 17 residues. V gave up 0 bases and J gave up 0 bases, with 10 bases separating them. This CDR3 is CASSLGFGSSYNSPLHF. Here the CDR3 DNA reads TGTGCCAGCAGCTTGGGTTTCGGTAGCTCCTATAATTCACCCCTCCACTTT. The full variable domain, in which reference TRBV5-8 and TRBJ1-6 provide the parts outside the CDR3, is EAGVTQSPTHLIKTRGQQATLRCSPISGHTSVYWYQQALGLGLQFLLWYDEGEERNRGNFPPRFSGRQFPNYSSELNVNALELEDSALYLCASSLGFGSSYNSPLHFGNGTRLTVT.

This chain connects TRBV30 to TRBJ2-2; D ambiguous. Germline lookup yields CDR1 GTSNPN and CDR2 SVGIG (reference sequence). The V gene lost 7 bases and the J gene lost 1 base, with 16 bases spanning the gap. This CDR3 contains 15 residues. In DNA form, the CDR3 reads TGTGCCTTCTCCCGAGGCGCCAGGAACACCGGGGAGCTGTTTTTT. It yields the protein CAFSRGARNTGELFF.

This chain joins TRBV6-5 and TRBJ1-5; a weak D match, TRBD1 (6 bases). Germline CDR1 and CDR2: MNHEY and SVGAGI. The V end lost 6 bases, the J end lost 0 bases, and 12 bases lay between the germline ends. This CDR3 comprises 15 residues. Here the CDR3 DNA reads TGTGCCAGCAGGACAGGACATACTAGCAATCAGCCCCAGCATTTT. Protein sequence: CASRTGHTSNQPQHF.

In DNA, the CDR3 is TGTGCCAGCAGTTTAGCGGGTAGCGGGTGGAGGCAGTTCTTC. Encoded protein: CASSLAGSGWRQFF. The gene calls are TRBV27 and TRBJ2-1; 7 bases line up with TRBD2. V lost 2 bases to trimming and J lost 12 bases; unmatched junction nucleotides: 10. The CDR3 contains 14 residues. Germline values: CDR1 MNHEY, CDR2 SMNVEV (reference sequence).

This rearrangement joins TRBV7-2 to TRBJ2-3; D perhaps matches TRBD2 (5 bases). The CDR3 length is 15 residues. Germline values: CDR1 SGHTA, CDR2 FQGNSA. V was cut by 3 bases and J by 2 bases, with 12 bases left in between. The CDR3 DNA is TGTGCCAGCAGCTTCAGCGGAGCCGCCACAGATACGCAGTATTTT. Translating it yields CASSFSGAATDTQYF.

This sequence joins TRBV5-6 and TRBJ1-3; 8 positions agree with TRBD1. The junction had 6 bases not matched to a gene; V was cut back by 4 bases and J by 0 bases. The germline V gene encodes CDR1 SGHDT and CDR2 YYEEEE. This CDR3 has 16 residues. CDR3 bases: TGTGCCAGCAGCCCTCGGACAGGGAGCTCTGGAAACACCATATATTTT. Translated: CASSPRTGSSGNTIYF.